A selection of T cell receptor beta chains follows, all from one sample in a study of OX40 agonist ivuxolimab in advanced cancers. Sequenced by immunoSEQ multiplex PCR; TCRdb stores in-frame clones only, minus some. The top ten clones hold approximately 11% of a sample with around 60,000 clones, approximately 85% of them seen once. The material sequenced was CD4+ or CD8+ T cells sorted from blood, taken in a trial of the OX40 agonist ivuxolimab. Receptors were obtained from an adult with an advanced solid tumor such as melanoma, head and neck, liver or kidney cancer. Each CDR3 is given with its conserved first and last residue. A D gene is named only where the DNA matches it firmly. Clone size, where shown, is once, few, many, or a class for clones that have expanded.

>TRBV4-1|NA|18|NA|TRBJ2-5
CASSQDRGAGAIQETQYF
TGCGCCAGCAGCCAAGATAGGGGAGCGGGTGCAATCCAAGAGACCCAGTACTTC
>TRBV7-2|NA|14|NA|TRBJ1-3
CASSLSHRGNTIYF
TGTGCCAGCAGCTTGTCCCACCGAGGAAACACCATATATTTT
>TRBV7-8|NA|14|NA|TRBJ2-5
CASSSDIREETQYF
TGTGCCAGCAGCTCGGACATACGAGAAGAGACCCAGTACTTC
>TRBV5-4|NA|16|NA|TRBJ2-7
CASSLEGGGSSYEQYF
TGTGCCAGCAGCTTGGAGGGGGGCGGGAGCTCCTACGAGCAGTACTTC
>TRBV4-1|few|13|NA|TRBJ2-5
CASSPRVLETQYF
TGCGCCAGCAGTCCTAGGGTTCTGGAGACCCAGTACTTC
>TRBV28|once|14|TRBD2|TRBJ2-5
CASSLRLAGETQYF
TGTGCCAGCAGTTTACGACTAGCAGGAGAGACCCAGTACTTC
>TRBV12-5|NA|14|NA|TRBJ2-2
CASGLDISAGELFF
TGTGCTAGTGGTTTGGATATATCGGCCGGGGAGCTGTTTTTT
>TRBV21-1|once|15|NA|TRBJ2-7
CASSKGRMTVLEQYF
TGTGCCAGCAGCAAGGGACGCATGACAGTTTTGGAGCAGTACTTC
>TRBV4-2|NA|13|NA|TRBJ1-3
CASSQDTRNTIYF
TGTGCCAGCAGCCAAGATACTAGAAACACCATATATTTT
>TRBV29-1|NA|14|NA|TRBJ1-1
CSVEAGNMNTEAFF
TGCAGCGTTGAAGCAGGGAATATGAACACTGAAGCTTTCTTT
>TRBV13|NA|15|TRBD1|TRBJ2-7
CASSSGGQGAYEQYF
TGTGCCAGCAGCTCAGGGGGACAGGGGGCCTACGAGCAGTACTTC
>TRBV10-3|NA|15|NA|TRBJ1-4
CAISERGGLNEKLFF
TGTGCCATCAGTGAACGTGGGGGGTTAAATGAAAAACTGTTTTTT
>TRBV10-3|few|13|NA|TRBJ2-3
CAISSTVTDTQYF
TGTGCCATCAGCTCGACAGTCACAGATACGCAGTATTTT
>TRBV7-9|NA|15|TRBD1|TRBJ2-7
CASSSIGTGGYEQYF
TGTGCCAGCAGCTCTATAGGGACAGGGGGCTACGAGCAGTACTTC
>TRBV4-2|NA|16|TRBD2|TRBJ2-1
CASSQDYSGRVNEQFF
TGTGCCAGCAGCCAAGATTATAGCGGGAGAGTCAATGAGCAGTTCTTC
>TRBV9|NA|16|TRBD1|TRBJ2-2
CASSEGRGRIPGELFF
TGTGCCAGCAGCGAGGGAAGGGGGCGCATCCCCGGGGAGCTGTTTTTT
>TRBV7-9|NA|14|NA|TRBJ2-2
CASSIVEGTGELFF
TGTGCCAGCAGTATAGTGGAGGGGACCGGGGAGCTGTTTTTT